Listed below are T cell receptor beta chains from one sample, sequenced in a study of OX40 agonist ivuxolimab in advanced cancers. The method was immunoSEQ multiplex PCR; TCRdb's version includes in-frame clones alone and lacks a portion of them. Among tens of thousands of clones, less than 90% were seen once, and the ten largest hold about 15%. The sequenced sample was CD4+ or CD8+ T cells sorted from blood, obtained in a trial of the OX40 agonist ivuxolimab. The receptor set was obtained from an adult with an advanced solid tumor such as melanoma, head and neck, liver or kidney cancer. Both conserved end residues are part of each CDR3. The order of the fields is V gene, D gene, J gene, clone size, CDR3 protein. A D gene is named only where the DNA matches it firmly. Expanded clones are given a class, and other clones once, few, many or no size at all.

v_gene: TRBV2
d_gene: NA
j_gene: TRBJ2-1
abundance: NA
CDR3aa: CASSGEGVPEQFF

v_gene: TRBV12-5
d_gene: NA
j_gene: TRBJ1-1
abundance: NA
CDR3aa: CASRSVQRFTEAFF

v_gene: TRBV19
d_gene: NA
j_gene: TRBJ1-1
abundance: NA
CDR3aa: CATTPRRRDTEAFF

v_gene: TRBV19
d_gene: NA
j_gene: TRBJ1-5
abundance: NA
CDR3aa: CASSIGRGRASNQPQHF

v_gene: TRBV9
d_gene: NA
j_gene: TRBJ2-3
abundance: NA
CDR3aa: CASSGLIGAGADTQYF

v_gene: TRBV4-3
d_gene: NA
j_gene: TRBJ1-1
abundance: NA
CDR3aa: CASSQDIRPTEAFF

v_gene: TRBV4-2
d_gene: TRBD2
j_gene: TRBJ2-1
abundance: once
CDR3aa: CASSQSTGTSGDDEQFF

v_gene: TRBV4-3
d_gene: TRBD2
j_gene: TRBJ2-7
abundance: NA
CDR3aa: CASSAGTSSYEQYF

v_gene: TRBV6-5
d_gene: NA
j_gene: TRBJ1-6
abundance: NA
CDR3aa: CASSYPRGGENSPLHF

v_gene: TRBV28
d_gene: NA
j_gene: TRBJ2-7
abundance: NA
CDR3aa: CASRRLPSSYEQYF

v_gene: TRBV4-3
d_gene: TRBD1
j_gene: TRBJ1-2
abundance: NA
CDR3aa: CASSQEGVGTGDYGYTF

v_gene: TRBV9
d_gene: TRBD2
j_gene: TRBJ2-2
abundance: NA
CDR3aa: CASSVPRNSGGENTGELFF

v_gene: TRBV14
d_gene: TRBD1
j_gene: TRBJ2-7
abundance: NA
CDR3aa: CASSRIGTDISYEQYF

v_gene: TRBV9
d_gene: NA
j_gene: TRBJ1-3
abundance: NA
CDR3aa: CASSVGESGPPIYF

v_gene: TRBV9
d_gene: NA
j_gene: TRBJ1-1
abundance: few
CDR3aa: CASSVGKDEAFF

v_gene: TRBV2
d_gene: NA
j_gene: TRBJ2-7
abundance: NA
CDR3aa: CASSGGTREQYF

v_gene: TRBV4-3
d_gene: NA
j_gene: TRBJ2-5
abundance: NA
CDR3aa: CASSQTHSGQETQYF

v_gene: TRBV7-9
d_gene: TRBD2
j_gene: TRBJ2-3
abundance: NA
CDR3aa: CASSLLLAGAYTDTQYF

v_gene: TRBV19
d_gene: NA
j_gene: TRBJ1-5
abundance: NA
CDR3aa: CASKIGSQPQHF

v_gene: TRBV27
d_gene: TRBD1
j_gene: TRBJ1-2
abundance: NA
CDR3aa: CASSFDRGLGLYGYTF

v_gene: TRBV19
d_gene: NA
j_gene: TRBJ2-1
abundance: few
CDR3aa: CASSIISSGNEQFF

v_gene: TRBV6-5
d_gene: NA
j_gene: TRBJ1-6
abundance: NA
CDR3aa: CASRAGSYNSPLHF

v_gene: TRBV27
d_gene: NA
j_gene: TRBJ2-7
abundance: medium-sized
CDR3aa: CASSPQGGEQYF

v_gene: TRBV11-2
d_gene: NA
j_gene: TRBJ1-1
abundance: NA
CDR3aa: CASSVGAGAEAFF

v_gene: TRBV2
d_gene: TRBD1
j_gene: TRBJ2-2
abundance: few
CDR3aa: CASSSGTALAGELFF

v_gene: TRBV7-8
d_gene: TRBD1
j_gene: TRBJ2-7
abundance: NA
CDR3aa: CASSLSGRTGYHEQYF

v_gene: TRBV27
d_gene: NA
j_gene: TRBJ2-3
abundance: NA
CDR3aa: CASSSTTDTQYF

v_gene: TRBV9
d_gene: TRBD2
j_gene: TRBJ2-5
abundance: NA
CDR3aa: CASSVPRSSAGGGQETQYF

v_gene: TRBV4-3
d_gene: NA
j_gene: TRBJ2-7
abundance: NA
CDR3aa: CASSQGIRTSSYEQYF

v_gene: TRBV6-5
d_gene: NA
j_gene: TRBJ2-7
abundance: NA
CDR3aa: CASRRETGWYEQYF

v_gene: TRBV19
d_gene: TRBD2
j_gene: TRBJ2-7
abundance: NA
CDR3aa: CASQPGLGTYEQYF

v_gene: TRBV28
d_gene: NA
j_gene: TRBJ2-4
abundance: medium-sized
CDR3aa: CASSSERQILAKNIQYF

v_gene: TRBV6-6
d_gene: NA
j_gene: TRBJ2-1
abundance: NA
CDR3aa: CASSLTEGYNEQFF

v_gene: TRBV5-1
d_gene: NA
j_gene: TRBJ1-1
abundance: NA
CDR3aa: CASSFDYTEAFF

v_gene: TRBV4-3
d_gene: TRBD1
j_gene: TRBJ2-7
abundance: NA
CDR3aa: CASAPGTGEAYEQYF

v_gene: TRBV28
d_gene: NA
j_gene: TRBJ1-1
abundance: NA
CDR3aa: CASRPLTDMNTEAFF

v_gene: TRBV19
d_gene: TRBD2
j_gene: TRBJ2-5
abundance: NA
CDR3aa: CASSRGGGGQETQYF

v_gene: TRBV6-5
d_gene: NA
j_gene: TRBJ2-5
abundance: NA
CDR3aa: CASSLGGGDQETQYF

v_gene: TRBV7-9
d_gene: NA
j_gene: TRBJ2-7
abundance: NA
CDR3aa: CASSKGSGGRISYEQYF

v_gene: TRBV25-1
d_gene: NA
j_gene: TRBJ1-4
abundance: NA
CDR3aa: CASSDPQGGKLFF

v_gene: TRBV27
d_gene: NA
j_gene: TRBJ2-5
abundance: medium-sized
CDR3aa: CASSLVPGTETQYF

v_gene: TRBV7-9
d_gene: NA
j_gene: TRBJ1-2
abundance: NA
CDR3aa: CAITKLGGRGNGYTF

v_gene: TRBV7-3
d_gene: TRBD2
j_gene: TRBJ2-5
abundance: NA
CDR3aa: CASSVSGGVRETQYF

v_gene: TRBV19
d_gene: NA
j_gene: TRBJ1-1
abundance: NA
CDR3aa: CATQGTEAFF

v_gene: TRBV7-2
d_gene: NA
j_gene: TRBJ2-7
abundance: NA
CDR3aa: CASSLSREQYF

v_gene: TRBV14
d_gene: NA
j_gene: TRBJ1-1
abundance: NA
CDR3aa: CASSQDQRGGTEAFF

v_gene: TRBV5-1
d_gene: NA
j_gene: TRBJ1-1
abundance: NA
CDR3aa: CASSLSTNTEAFF

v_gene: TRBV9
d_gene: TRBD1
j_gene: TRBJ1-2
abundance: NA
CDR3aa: CASSGDRDGYTF

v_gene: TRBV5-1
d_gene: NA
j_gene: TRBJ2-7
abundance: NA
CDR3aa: CASSLRGSYEQYF